Listed below are T cell receptor beta chains from one sample, sequenced in a study of blood T cells in healthy people across ages. TCRdb passed the 5' RACE reads through MiXCR, listing each CDR3 protein once. Among 1.4 million to 1.5 million distinct CDR3 sequences listed, 42% were seen once. The sample taken for sequencing was blood. The receptors were gathered from a young woman in good health. The CDR3 runs from the conserved cysteine through the conserved F or W. D genes are given only for firm matches. Only part of the rows carry a size: once, few, many, or a class if the clone is expanded.

NA	TRBJ1-1	TRBV7-2	NA	CASMKGPEGMNTEAFF	TGTGCCAGCATGAAGGGGCCGGAGGGCATGAACACTGAAGCTTTCTTT
few	TRBJ1-2	TRBV29-1	NA	CSVEDNRSSNYGYTF	TGCAGCGTTGAAGACAACCGATCATCTAACTATGGCTACACCTTC
NA	TRBJ2-5	TRBV7-6	TRBD1	CASSLDWQGVETQYF	TGTGCCAGCAGCTTAGACTGGCAGGGGGTAGAGACCCAGTACTTC
NA	TRBJ1-2	TRBV24-1	NA	CATSDAFVGGYTF	TGTGCCACCAGTGACGCGTTTGTGGGTGGCTACACCTTC
NA	TRBJ1-2	TRBV3-1	TRBD1	CASSRTGGSVYGYTF	TGTGCCAGCAGCCGAACAGGGGGCTCTGTCTATGGCTACACCTTC
few	TRBJ2-7	TRBV29-1	TRBD2	CSVAQLAGGGEQYF	TGCAGCGTAGCCCAACTAGCGGGAGGCGGAGAGCAGTACTTC
NA	TRBJ1-5	TRBV6-6	NA	CASGGSAGRYSNQPQHF	TGTGCCAGCGGCGGGTCCGCAGGGCGATATAGCAATCAGCCCCAGCATTTT
few	TRBJ2-3	TRBV5-6	NA	CASTQSGDTQYF	TGTGCCAGCACCCAGTCAGGCGATACGCAGTATTTT
NA	TRBJ1-1	TRBV11-2	NA	CASNQIPNEAFF	TGTGCCAGCAACCAAATCCCCAATGAAGCTTTCTTT
NA	TRBJ1-6	TRBV10-3	NA	CAISESTREGSPLHF	TGTGCCATCAGTGAGTCAACGAGGGAGGGATCACCCCTCCACTTT
many	TRBJ2-1	TRBV4-2	NA	CASSPGAFNEQFF	TGTGCCAGCAGCCCAGGCGCGTTCAATGAGCAGTTCTTC
NA	TRBJ2-3	TRBV10-3	TRBD2	CAIPSGRGTDTQYF	TGTGCCATCCCTAGCGGGAGGGGAACAGATACGCAGTATTTT
NA	TRBJ1-1	TRBV6-1	TRBD1	CASSDGLGGTNTEAFF	TGTGCCAGCAGTGATGGATTAGGGGGCACGAACACTGAAGCTTTCTTT
NA	TRBJ1-4	TRBV5-1	TRBD1	CASTKGQLNEKLFF	TGCGCCAGCACCAAGGGACAGCTTAATGAAAAACTGTTTTTT
few	TRBJ2-5	TRBV27	TRBD1	CASSLYRGDKTQYF	TGTGCCAGCAGTTTGTACAGGGGGGACAAGACCCAGTACTTC
few	TRBJ2-6	TRBV27	NA	CASSLQGMNGANVLTF	TGTGCCAGCAGTCTACAGGGAATGAATGGGGCCAACGTCCTGACTTTC
NA	TRBJ2-7	TRBV30	NA	CAWTRSLEQYF	TGTGCCTGGACTCGCTCTCTGGAGCAGTACTTC
few	TRBJ1-6	TRBV6-1	TRBD1	CASSLGTGSSYNSPLHF	TGTGCCAGCAGCCTGGGGACAGGGAGCTCCTATAATTCACCCCTCCACTTT
NA	TRBJ2-1	TRBV5-1	TRBD2	CASSLEASGVGGEQFF	TGCGCCAGCAGCTTGGAGGCTAGCGGAGTGGGAGGTGAGCAGTTCTTC
few	TRBJ2-7	TRBV6-5	NA	CASRPRATGEQYF	TGTGCCAGCAGGCCCCGGGCGACGGGAGAGCAGTACTTC
NA	TRBJ1-4	TRBV5-1	NA	CASSQKSTNEKLFF	TGCGCCAGCAGCCAGAAATCAACTAATGAAAAACTGTTTTTT
NA	TRBJ2-3	TRBV20-1	TRBD2	CSATGLAATTDTQYF	TGCAGTGCTACGGGACTAGCCGCTACTACAGATACGCAGTATTTT
few	TRBJ2-3	TRBV7-2	NA	CASSLGVGSSLEDTQYF	TGTGCCAGCAGCTTGGGGGTGGGGAGTAGCCTTGAAGATACGCAGTATTTT
NA	TRBJ2-7	TRBV21-1	NA	CASSKAPPYEQYF	TGTGCCAGCAGCAAAGCCCCCCCCTACGAGCAGTACTTC
NA	TRBJ2-3	TRBV7-2	TRBD2	CTSSLFLAGVPSTDTQYF	TGTACCAGCAGCTTATTCCTAGCGGGAGTTCCTAGCACAGATACGCAGTATTTT
NA	TRBJ2-3	TRBV6-1	TRBD1	CASSKFGQGRSTDTQYF	TGTGCCAGCAGTAAGTTCGGACAGGGCAGATCCACAGATACGCAGTATTTT
NA	TRBJ2-7	TRBV12-5	NA	CASGLPWARAGCEQYF	TGTGCTAGTGGTTTGCCATGGGCCAGGGCGGGTTGCGAGCAGTACTTC
NA	TRBJ1-2	TRBV3-1	TRBD1	CASSQRDSSEGGYTF	TGTGCCAGCAGCCAACGGGACAGTTCAGAGGGTGGCTACACCTTC
few	TRBJ2-7	TRBV6-1	NA	CASSEFRTYEQYF	TGTGCCAGCAGTGAATTCCGTACCTACGAGCAGTACTTC
NA	TRBJ1-2	TRBV9	NA	CASSPPVHYGYTF	TGTGCCAGCAGCCCGCCGGTGCACTATGGCTACACCTTC
many	TRBJ2-1	TRBV15	NA	CATSREWSDEQFF	TGTGCCACCAGCAGAGAATGGAGTGATGAGCAGTTCTTC
NA	TRBJ1-2	TRBV27	TRBD1	CASSPLSRGTNYGYTF	TGTGCCAGCAGTCCCCTTTCCAGGGGGACTAACTATGGCTACACCTTC
many	TRBJ2-7	TRBV5-1	TRBD1	CASSSTDRDNEQYF	TGCGCCAGCAGCTCCACAGACAGGGACAACGAGCAGTACTTC
NA	TRBJ1-4	TRBV6-1	NA	CASNSGSNEKLFF	TGTGCCAGCAACTCGGGGTCAAATGAAAAACTGTTTTTT
NA	TRBJ2-5	TRBV2	NA	CASSRSNGNNEQYF	TGTGCCAGCAGCCGGTCTAATGGCAACAATGAGCAGTACTTC
NA	TRBJ2-7	TRBV27	NA	CASSPGGTFGNEQYF	TGTGCCAGCAGTCCCGGCGGGACGTTCGGTAACGAGCAGTACTTC
few	TRBJ2-7	TRBV5-1	NA	CASSLRDGSHEQYF	TGCGCCAGCAGCCTCAGGGACGGCTCCCACGAGCAGTACTTC
NA	TRBJ1-1	TRBV9	TRBD1	CASSPSPRQGSTEAFF	TGTGCCAGCAGCCCGAGCCCCCGACAGGGAAGCACTGAAGCTTTCTTT
NA	TRBJ1-1	TRBV12-3/TRBV12-4	NA	CASSPGRTGNTEAFF	TGTGCCAGCAGCCCGGGCCGCACCGGGAACACTGAAGCTTTCTTT
NA	TRBJ2-7	TRBV7-9	TRBD2	CASGHAGGSEQYF	TGTGCCAGCGGCCATGCGGGGGGTTCCGAGCAGTACTTC
NA	TRBJ1-1	TRBV25-1	TRBD1	CAGSEYFWTGGPQDDTEAFF	TGTGCCGGCAGTGAATATTTTTGGACAGGGGGCCCCCAGGATGATACTGAAGCTTTCTTT